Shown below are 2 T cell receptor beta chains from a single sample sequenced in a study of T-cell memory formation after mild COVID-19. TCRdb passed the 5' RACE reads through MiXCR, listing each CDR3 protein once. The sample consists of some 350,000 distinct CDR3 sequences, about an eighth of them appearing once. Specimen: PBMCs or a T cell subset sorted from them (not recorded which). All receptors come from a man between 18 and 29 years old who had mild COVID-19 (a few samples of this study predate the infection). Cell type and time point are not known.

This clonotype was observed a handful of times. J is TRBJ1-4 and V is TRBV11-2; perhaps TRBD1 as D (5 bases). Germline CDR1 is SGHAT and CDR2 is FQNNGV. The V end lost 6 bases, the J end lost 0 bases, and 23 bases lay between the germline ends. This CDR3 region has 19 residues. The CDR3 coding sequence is TGTGCCAGCAGGGATCCTTGGGGACGGACGCAAGCAACTAATGAAAAACTGTTTTTT. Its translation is CASRDPWGRTQATNEKLFF.

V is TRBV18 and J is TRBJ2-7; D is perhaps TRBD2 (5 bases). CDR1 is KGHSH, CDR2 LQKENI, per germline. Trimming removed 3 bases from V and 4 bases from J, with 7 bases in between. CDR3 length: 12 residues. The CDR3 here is CASSPEGYEQYF. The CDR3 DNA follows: TGTGCCAGCTCACCCGAGGGTTACGAGCAGTACTTC.